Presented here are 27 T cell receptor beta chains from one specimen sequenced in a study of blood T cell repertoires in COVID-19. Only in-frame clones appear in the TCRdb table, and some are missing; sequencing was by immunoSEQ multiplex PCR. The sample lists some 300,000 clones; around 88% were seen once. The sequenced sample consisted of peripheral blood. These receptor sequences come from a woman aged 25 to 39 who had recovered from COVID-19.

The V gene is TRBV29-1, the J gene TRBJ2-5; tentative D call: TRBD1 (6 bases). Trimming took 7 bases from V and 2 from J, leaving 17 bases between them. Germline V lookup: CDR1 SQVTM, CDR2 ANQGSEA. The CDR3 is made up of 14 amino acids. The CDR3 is CSAIPLDSQETQYF. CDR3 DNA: TGCAGCGCCATACCCCTGGACAGTCAAGAGACCCAGTACTTC.

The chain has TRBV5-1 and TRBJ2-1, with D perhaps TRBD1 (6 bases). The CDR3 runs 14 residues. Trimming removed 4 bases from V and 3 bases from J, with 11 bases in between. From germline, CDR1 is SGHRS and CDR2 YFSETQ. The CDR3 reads CASSARQVYNEQFF. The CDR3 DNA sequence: TGCGCCAGCAGCGCAAGACAGGTCTACAATGAGCAGTTCTTC.

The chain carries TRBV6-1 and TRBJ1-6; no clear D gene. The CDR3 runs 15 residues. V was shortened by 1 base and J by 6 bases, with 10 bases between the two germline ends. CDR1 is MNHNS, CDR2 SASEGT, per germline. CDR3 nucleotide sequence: TGTGCCAGCAGTGAAGGGGCCGGAGGTAATTCACCCCTCCACTTT. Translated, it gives CASSEGAGGNSPLHF.

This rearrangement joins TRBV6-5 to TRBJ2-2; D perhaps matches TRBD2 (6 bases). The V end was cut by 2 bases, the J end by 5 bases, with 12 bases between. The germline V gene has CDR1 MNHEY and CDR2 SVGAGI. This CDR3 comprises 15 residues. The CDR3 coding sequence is TGTGCCAGCAGTTACAGGACTACTCCAACCGGGGAGCTGTTTTTT. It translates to CASSYRTTPTGELFF.

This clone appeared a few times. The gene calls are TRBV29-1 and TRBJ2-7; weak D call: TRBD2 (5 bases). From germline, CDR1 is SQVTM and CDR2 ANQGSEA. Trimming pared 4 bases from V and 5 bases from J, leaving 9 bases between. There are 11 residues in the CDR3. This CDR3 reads CSVVRGDEQYF. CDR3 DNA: TGCAGCGTTGTACGGGGAGACGAGCAGTACTTC.

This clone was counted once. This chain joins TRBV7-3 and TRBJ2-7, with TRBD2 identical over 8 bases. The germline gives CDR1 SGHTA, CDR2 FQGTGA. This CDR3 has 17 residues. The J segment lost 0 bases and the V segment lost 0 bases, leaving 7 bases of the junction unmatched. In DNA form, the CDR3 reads TGTGCCAGCAGCTTAACGCGAGCGGGGGATAGCTCCTACGAGCAGTACTTC. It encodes CASSLTRAGDSSYEQYF.

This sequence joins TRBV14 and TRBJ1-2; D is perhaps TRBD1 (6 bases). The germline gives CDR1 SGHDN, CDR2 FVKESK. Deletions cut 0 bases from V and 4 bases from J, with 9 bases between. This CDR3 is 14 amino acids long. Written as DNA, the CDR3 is TGTGCCAGCAGCCAAGATTACAGGGTCTATGGCTACACCTTC. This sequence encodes CASSQDYRVYGYTF.

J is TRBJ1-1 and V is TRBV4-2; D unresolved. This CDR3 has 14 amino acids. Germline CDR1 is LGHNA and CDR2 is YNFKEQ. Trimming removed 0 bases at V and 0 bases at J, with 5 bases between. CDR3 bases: TGTGCCAGCAGCCAAGACGCGGTGAACACTGAAGCTTTCTTT. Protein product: CASSQDAVNTEAFF.

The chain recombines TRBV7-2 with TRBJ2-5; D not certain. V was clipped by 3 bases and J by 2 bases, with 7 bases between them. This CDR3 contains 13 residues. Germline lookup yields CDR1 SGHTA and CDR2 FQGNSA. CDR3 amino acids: CASSFQSQETQYF. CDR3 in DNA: TGTGCCAGCAGCTTCCAATCACAAGAGACCCAGTACTTC.

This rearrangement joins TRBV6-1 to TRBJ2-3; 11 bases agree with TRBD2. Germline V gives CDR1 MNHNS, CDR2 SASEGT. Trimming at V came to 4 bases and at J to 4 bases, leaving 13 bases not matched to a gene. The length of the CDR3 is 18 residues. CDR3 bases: TGTGCCAGCAGTGCCCCGCTGGAGGATAGCGGGGGGGCAGATACGCAGTATTTT. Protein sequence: CASSAPLEDSGGADTQYF.

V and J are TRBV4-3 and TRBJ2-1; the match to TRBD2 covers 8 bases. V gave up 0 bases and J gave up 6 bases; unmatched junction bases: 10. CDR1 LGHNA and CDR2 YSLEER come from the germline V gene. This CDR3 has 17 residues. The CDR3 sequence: CASSQDSPGGLLNEQFF. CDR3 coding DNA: TGCGCCAGCAGCCAAGATTCTCCGGGGGGGCTGCTCAATGAGCAGTTCTTC.

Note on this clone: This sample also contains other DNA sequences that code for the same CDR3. The CDR3 is CASSLGGEQFF. The DNA for the CDR3 is TGTGCCAGCAGCTTAGGCGGTGAGCAGTTCTTC. This sequence joins TRBV11-2 and TRBJ2-1; D call uncertain. With 1 base removed from V and 9 bases from J, the gap between germline ends came to 4 bases. CDR3 length equals 11 residues. Germline V gene sequence: CDR1 SGHAT, CDR2 FQNNGV.

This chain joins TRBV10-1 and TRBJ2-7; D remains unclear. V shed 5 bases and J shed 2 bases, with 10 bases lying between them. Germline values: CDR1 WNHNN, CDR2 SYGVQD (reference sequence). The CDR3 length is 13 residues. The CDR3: CASSFRSTYEQYF. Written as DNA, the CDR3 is TGCGCCAGCAGTTTTCGGTCCACCTACGAGCAGTACTTC.

The CDR3 region is CASSLAGTSGTDTQYF. The CDR3 nucleotides are TGTGCCAGCAGCTTAGCCGGGACTAGCGGGACAGATACGCAGTATTTT. The V call is TRBV7-6, the J call TRBJ2-3; 12 bases align to TRBD2. The CDR3 loop spans 16 amino acids. Looked up from germline, CDR1 is SGHVS and CDR2 is FNYEAQ. Losses at the gene ends were 0 bases for V and 3 bases for J; bases not matched to a gene: 1. Looking up the rest from reference TRBV7-6 and TRBJ2-3 gives the full variable domain: GAGVSQSPRYKVTKRGQDVALRCDPISGHVSLYWYRQALGQGPEFLTYFNYEAQQDKSGLPNDRFSAERPEGSISTLTIQRTEQRDSAMYRCASSLAGTSGTDTQYFGPGTRLTVL.

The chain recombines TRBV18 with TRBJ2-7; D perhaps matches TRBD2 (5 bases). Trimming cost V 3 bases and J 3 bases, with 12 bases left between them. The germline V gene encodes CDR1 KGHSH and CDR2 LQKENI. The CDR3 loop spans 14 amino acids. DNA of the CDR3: TGTGCCAGCTCACCCCAGGAGGCAGACTACGAGCAGTACTTC. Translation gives CASSPQEADYEQYF.

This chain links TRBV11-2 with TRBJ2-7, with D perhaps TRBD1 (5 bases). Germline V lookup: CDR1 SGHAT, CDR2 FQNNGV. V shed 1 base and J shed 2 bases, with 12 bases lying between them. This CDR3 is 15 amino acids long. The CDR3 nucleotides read TGTGCCAGCAGCTTAGGGGCAGGGCGGACCTACGAGCAGTACTTC. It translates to CASSLGAGRTYEQYF.

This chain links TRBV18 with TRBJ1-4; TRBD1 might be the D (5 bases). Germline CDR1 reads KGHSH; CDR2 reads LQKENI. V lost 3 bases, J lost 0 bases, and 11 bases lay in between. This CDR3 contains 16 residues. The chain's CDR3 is CASSPRQTATNEKLFF. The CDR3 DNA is TGTGCCAGCTCACCCCGACAGACTGCAACTAATGAAAAACTGTTTTTT.

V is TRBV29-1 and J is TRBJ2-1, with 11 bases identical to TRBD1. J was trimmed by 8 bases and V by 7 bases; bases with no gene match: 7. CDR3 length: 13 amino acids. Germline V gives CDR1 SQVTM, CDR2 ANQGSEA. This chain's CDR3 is CSARTGGEYEQFF. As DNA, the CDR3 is TGCAGCGCTCGGACAGGGGGCGAGTATGAGCAGTTCTTC.

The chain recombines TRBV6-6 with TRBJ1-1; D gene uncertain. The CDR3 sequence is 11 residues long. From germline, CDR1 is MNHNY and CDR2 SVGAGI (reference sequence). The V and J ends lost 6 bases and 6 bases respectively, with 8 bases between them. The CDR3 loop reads CASRERAEAFF. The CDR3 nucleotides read TGTGCCAGCAGGGAGAGAGCTGAAGCTTTCTTT.

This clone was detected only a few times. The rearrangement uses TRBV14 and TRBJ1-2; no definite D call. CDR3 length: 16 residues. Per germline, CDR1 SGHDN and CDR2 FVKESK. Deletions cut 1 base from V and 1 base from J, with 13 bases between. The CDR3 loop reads CASSQGVWALNYGYTF. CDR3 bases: TGTGCCAGCAGCCAAGGGGTCTGGGCTCTTAACTATGGCTACACCTTC.

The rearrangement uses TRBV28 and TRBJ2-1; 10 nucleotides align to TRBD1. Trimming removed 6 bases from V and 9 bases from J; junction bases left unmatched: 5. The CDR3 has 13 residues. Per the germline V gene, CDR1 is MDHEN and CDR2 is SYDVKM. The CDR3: CASSGTGVSEQFF. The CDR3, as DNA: TGTGCCAGCAGCGGGACAGGGGTTAGTGAGCAGTTCTTC.

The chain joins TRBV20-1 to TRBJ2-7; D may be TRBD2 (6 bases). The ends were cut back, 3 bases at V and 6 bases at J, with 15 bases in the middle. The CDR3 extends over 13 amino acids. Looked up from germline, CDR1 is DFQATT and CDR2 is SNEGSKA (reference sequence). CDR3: CSASHGGEREQYF. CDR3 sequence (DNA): TGCAGTGCTAGTCACGGAGGGGAACGCGAGCAGTACTTC.

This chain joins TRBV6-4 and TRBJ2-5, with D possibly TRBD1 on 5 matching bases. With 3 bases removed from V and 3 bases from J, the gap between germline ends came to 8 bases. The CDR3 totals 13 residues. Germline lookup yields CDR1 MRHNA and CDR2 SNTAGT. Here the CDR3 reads CASSESREETQYF. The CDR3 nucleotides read TGTGCCAGCAGTGAGAGCAGGGAAGAGACCCAGTACTTC.

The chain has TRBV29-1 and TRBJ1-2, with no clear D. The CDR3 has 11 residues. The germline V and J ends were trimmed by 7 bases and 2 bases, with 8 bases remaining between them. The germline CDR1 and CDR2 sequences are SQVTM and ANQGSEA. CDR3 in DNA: TGCAGCGGTGGAGGGAACTATGGCTACACCTTC. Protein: CSGGGNYGYTF.

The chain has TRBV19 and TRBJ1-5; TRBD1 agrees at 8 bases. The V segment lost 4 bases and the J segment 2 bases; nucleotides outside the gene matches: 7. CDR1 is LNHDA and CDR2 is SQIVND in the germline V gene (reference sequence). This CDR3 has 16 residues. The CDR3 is CASSNTGGVGNQPQHF. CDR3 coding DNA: TGTGCCAGTAGTAACACAGGGGGAGTGGGCAATCAGCCCCAGCATTTT. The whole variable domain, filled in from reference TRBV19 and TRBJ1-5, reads DGGITQSPKYLFRKEGQNVTLSCEQNLNHDAMYWYRQDPGQGLRLIYYSQIVNDFQKGDIAEGYSVSREKKESFPLTVTSAQKNPTAFYLCASSNTGGVGNQPQHFGDGTRLSIL.

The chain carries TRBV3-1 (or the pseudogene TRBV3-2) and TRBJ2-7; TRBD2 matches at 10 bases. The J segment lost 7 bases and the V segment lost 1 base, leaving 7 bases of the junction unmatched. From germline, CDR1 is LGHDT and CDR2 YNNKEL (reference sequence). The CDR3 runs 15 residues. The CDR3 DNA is TGTGCCAGCAGCCAAGGGCGTCCTAGCGGGGGAGAGCAGTACTTC. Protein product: CASSQGRPSGGEQYF.

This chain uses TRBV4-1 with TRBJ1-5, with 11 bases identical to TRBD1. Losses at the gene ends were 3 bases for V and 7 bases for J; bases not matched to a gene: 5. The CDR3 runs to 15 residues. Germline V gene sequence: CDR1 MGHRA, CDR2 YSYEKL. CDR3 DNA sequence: TGCGCCAGCAGCCATGTGGGACAGGGGGGACAGCCCCAGCATTTT. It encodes CASSHVGQGGQPQHF.